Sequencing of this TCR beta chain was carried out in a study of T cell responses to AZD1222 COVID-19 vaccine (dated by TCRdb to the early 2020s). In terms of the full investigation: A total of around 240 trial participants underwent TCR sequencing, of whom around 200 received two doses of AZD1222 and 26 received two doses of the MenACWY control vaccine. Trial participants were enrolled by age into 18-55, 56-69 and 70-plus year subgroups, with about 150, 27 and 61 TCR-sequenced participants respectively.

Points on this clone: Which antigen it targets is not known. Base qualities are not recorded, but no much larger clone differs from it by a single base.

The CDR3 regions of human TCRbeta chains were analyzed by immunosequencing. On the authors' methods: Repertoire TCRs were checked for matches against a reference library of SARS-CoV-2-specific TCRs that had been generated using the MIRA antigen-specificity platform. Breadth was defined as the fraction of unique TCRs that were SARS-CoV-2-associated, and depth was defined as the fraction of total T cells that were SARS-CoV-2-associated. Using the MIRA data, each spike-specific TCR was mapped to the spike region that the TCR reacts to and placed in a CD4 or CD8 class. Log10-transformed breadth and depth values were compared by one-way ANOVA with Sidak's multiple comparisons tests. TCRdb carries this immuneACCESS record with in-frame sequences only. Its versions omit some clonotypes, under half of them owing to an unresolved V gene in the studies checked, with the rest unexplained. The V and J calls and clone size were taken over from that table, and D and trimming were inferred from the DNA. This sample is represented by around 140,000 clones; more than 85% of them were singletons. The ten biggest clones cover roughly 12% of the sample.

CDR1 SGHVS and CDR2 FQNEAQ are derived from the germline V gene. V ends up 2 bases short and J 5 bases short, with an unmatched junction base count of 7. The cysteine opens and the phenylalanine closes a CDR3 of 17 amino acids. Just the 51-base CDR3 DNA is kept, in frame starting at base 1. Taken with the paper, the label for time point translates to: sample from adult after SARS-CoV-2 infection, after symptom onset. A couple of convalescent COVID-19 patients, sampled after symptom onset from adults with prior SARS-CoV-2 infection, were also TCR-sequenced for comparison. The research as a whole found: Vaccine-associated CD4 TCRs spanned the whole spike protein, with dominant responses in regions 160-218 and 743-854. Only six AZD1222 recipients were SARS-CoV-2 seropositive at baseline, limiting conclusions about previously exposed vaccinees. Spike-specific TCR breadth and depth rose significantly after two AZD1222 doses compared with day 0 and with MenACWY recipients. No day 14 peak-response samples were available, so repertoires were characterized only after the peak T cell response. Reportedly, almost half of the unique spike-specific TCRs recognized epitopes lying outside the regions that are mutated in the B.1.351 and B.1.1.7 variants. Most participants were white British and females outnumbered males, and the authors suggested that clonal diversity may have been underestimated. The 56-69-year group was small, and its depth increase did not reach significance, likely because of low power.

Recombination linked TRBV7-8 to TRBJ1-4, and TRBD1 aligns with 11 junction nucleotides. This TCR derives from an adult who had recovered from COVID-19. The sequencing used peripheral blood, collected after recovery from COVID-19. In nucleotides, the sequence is TGTGCCAGCAGCTTATTAGCAGGACAGGGGGCGAATGAAAAACTGTTTTTT. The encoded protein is CASSLLAGQGANEKLFF.